The entry below describes one T cell receptor beta chain. This record comes from a study of T-cell reconstitution after alpha-beta-depleted transplantation in children. This sample's TCRbeta library carried unique molecular identifier barcodes. MiXCR was run by TCRdb on the PCR reads, yielding one entry per CDR3 protein. This sample yields hundreds of thousands of distinct CDR3 sequences, of which 10% are seen a single time; about 4.2% belongs to the top ten. The sequence was collected from a human donor who donated a stem cell graft to a child with acute myeloid leukemia. The material was PBMCs from the stem cell graft donor, obtained from the stem cell graft.

CDR3 amino acids: CASSSLGSTYEQYF. CDR3 nucleotide sequence: TGTGCCAGCTCTTCTTTGGGGAGCACCTACGAGCAGTACTTC. The chain employs TRBV18 and TRBJ2-7, with D possibly TRBD2 on 5 matching bases. V gave up 6 bases and J gave up 2 bases, with 14 bases separating them. The V gene's germline CDR1 is KGHSH and CDR2 LQKENI. The CDR3 runs to 14 residues.